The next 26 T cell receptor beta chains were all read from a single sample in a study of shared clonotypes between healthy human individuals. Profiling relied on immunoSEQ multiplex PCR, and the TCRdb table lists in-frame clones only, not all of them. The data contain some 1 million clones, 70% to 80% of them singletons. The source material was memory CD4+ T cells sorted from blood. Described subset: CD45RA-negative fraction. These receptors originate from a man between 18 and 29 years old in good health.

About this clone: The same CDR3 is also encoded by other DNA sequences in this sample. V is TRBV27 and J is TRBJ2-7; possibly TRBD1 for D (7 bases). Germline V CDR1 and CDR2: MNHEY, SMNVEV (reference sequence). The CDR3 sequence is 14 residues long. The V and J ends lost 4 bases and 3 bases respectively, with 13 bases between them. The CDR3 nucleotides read TGTGCCAGCAGTTACCGACAGGGAGGCTACGAGCAGTACTTC. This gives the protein CASSYRQGGYEQYF.

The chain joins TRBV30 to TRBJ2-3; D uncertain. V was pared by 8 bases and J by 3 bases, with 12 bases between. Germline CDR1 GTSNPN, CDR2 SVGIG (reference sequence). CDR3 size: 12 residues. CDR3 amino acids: CAQSLSTDTQYF. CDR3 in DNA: TGTGCCCAGTCGCTATCGACAGATACGCAGTATTTT.

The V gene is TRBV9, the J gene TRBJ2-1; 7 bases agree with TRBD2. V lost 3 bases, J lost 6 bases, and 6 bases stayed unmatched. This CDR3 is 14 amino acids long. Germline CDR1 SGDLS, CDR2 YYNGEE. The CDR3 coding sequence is TGTGCCAGCAGCGCGGGGGGAGGGTTCAATGAGCAGTTCTTC. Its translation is CASSAGGGFNEQFF.

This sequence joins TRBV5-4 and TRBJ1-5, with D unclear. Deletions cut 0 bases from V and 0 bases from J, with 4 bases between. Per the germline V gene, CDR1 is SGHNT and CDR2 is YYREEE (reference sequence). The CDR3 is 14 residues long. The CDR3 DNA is TGTGCCAGCAGCTTGGACCCTAGCAATCAGCCCCAGCATTTT. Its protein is CASSLDPSNQPQHF. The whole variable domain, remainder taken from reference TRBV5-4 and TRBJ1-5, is ETGVTQSPTHLIKTRGQQVTLRCSSQSGHNTVSWYQQALGQGPQFIFQYYREEENGRGNFPPRFSGLQFPNYSSELNVNALELDDSALYLCASSLDPSNQPQHFGDGTRLSIL.

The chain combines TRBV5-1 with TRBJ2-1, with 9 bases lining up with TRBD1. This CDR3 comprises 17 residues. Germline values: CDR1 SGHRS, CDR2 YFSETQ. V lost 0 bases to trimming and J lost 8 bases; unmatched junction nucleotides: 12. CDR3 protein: CASSLGTGVPLTDEQFF. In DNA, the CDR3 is TGCGCCAGCAGCTTGGGGACAGGGGTGCCCCTTACGGATGAGCAGTTCTTC.

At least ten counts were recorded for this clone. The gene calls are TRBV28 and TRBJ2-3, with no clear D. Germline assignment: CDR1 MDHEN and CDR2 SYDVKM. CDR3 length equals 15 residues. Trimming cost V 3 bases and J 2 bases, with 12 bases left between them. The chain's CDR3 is CASSFPPELTDTQYF. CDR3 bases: TGTGCCAGCAGTTTCCCACCGGAACTCACAGATACGCAGTATTTT.

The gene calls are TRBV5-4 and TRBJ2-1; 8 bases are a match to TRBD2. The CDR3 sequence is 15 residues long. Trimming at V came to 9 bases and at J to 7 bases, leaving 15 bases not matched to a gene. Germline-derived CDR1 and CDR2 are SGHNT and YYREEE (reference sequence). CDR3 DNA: TGTGCCACCTCTTCCCGGGGGGGCAAGAGGAATGAGCAGTTCTTC. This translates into CATSSRGGKRNEQFF.

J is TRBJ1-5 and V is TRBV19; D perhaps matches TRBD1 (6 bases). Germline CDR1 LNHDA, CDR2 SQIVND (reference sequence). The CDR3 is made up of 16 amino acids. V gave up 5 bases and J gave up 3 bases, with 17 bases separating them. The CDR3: CASSPQGQNYNQPQHF. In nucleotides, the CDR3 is TGTGCCAGTAGTCCCCAAGGACAGAATTACAATCAGCCCCAGCATTTT.

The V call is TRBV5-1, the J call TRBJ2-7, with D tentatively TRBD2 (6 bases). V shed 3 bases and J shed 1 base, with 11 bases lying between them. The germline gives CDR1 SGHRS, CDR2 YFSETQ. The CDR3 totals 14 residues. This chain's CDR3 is CASSWGGDSYEQYF. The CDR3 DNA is TGCGCCAGCAGCTGGGGCGGGGATTCCTACGAGCAGTACTTC.

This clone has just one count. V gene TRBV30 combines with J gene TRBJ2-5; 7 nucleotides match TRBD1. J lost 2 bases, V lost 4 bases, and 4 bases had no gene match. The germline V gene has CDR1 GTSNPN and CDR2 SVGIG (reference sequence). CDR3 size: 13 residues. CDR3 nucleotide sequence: TGTGCCTGGAACAACAGGGGACAAGAGACCCAGTACTTC. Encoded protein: CAWNNRGQETQYF.

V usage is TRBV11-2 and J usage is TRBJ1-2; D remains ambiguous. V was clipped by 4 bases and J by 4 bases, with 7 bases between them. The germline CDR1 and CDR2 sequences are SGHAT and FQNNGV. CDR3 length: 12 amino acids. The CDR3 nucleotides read TGTGCCAGCAGCTCTAATTCCTATGGCTACACCTTC. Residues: CASSSNSYGYTF.

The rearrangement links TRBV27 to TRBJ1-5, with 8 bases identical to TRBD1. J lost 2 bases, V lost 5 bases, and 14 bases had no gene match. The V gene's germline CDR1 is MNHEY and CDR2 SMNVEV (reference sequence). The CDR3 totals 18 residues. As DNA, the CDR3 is TGTGCCAGCAGTCCCCAGACAGGGGAGAGAAGTCGCAATCAGCCCCAGCATTTT. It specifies CASSPQTGERSRNQPQHF.

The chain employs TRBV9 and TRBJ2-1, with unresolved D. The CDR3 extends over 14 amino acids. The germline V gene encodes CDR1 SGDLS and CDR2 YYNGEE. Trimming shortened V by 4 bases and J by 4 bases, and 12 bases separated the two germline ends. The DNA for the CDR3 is TGTGCCAGCAGCTCCCACCAATCTTACAATGAGCAGTTCTTC. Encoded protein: CASSSHQSYNEQFF.

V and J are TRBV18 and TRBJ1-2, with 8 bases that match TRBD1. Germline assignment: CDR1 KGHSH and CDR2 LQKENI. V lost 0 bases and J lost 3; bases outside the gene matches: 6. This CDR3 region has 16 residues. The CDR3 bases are TGTGCCAGCTCACCACCGGCGACAGGGGTGGACTATGGCTACACCTTC. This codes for CASSPPATGVDYGYTF.

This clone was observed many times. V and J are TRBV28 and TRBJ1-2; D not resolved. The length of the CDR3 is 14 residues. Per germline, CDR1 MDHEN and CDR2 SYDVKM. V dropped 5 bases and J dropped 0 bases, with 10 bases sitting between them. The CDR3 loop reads CASSQGPPNYGYTF. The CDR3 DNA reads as TGTGCCAGCAGTCAAGGCCCACCTAACTATGGCTACACCTTC.

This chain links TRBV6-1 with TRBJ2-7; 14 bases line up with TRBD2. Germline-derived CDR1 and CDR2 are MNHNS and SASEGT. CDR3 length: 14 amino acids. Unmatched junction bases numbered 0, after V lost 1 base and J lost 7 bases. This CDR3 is CASSEGTSGREQYF. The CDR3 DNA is TGTGCCAGCAGTGAAGGGACTAGCGGGAGGGAGCAGTACTTC.

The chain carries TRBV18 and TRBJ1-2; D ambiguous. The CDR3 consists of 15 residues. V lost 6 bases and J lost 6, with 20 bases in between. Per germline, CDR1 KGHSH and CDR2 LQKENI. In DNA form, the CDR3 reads TGTGCCAGCTCCCCTGACTTATCCGGGTCAGATGGCTACACCTTC. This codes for CASSPDLSGSDGYTF.

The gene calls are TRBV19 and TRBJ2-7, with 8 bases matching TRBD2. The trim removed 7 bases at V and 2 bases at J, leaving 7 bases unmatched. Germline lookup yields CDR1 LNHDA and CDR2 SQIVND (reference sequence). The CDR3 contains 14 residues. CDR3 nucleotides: TGTGCCAGTAATAAGGAGCGGGGGACCTACGAGCAGTACTTC. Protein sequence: CASNKERGTYEQYF.

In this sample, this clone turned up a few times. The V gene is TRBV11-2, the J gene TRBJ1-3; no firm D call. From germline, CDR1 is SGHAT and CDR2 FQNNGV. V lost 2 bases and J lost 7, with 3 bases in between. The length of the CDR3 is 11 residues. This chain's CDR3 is CASSLKNTIYF. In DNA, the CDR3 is TGTGCCAGCAGCTTAAAGAACACCATATATTTT.

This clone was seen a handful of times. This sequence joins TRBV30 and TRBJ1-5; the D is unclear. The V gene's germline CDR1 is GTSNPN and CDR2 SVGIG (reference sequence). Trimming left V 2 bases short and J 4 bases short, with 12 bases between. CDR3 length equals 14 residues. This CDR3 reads CAWSPTVGNQPQHF. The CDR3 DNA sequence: TGTGCCTGGAGTCCCACGGTTGGGAATCAGCCCCAGCATTTT.

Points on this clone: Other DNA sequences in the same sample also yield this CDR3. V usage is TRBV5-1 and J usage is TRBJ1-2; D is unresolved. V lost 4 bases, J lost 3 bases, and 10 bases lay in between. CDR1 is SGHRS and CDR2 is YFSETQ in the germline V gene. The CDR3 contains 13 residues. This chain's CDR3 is CASSVEGDYGYTF. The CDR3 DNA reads TGCGCCAGCAGCGTAGAGGGCGACTATGGCTACACCTTC.

The CDR3: CASSPEQGTYEQYF. The CDR3 DNA reads as TGTGCCAGCAGCCCAGAACAGGGAACCTACGAGCAGTACTTC. This rearrangement joins TRBV7-2 to TRBJ2-7; tentative D call: TRBD1 (6 bases). V lost 5 bases to trimming and J lost 2 bases, with 13 bases between them. The CDR3 loop spans 14 amino acids. Germline CDR1 reads SGHTA; CDR2 reads FQGNSA.

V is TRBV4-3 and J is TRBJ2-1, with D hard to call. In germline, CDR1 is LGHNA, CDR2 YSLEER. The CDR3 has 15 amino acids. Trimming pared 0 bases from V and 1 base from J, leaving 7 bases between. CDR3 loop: CASSQDWGSYNEQFF. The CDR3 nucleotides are TGCGCCAGCAGCCAAGATTGGGGATCCTACAATGAGCAGTTCTTC.

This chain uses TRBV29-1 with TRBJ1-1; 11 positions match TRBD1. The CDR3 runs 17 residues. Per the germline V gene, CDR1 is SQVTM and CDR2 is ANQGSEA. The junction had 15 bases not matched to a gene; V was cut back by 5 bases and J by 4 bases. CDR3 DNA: TGCAGCGTTCCAACTGGACAGGGGGCGCGAGTGGGCACTGAAGCTTTCTTT. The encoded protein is CSVPTGQGARVGTEAFF.

The CDR3 loop reads CASSIGVYGLSSYNEQFF. DNA of the CDR3: TGTGCCAGTAGTATAGGAGTATACGGGCTCAGCTCCTACAATGAGCAGTTCTTC. The V and J genes are TRBV19 and TRBJ2-1; D is undetermined. The CDR3 spans 18 residues. V lost 1 base to trimming and J lost 0 bases, with 16 bases between them. CDR1 is LNHDA and CDR2 is SQIVND in the germline V gene (reference sequence).

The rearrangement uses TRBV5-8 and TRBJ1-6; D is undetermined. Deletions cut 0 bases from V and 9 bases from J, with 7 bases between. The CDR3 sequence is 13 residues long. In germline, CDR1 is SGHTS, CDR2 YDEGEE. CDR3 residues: CASSLEGTSPLHF. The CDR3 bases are TGTGCCAGCAGCTTGGAGGGAACTTCACCCCTCCACTTT.